This TCR beta chain was retrieved from a study of regulatory T cells in long-lasting Graves disease. The sample's time point: newly diagnosed GD, antithyroid drugs for less than 3 months. PBMC-extracted RNA yielded the TCR library. All patients originated from an endocrinology department located in Xi'an, China. This clonotype was observed a few times. According to the study, TCR beta libraries were built with iRepertoire HTBI primers and CDR3-region Arm-PCR. TCRdb fed the multiplex PCR reads into MiXCR, producing one record per CDR3 protein. Seen here are over 450,000 distinct CDR3 sequences, around 11% observed once, and the top ten hold roughly 8.9%. This CDR3 has 13 amino acids. Germline CDR1 reads SGHRS; CDR2 reads YFSETQ. The junction had 5 bases not matched to a gene; V was cut back by 3 bases and J by 8 bases. These same data were also listed under a study on T cells in Graves' hyperthyroidism and ophthalmopathy.

This chain links TRBV5-1 with TRBJ2-1, with TRBD1 matching over 7 bases. Sequencing was performed on peripheral blood mononuclear cells (PBMCs), taken at new diagnosis, from a patient treated with antithyroid drugs. The receptor's source is a woman in her 30s with Graves disease. The CDR3 nucleotides are TGCGCCAGCAGCTATACCACAGGGGATGAGCAGTTCTTC. Amino acid sequence: CASSYTTGDEQFF.